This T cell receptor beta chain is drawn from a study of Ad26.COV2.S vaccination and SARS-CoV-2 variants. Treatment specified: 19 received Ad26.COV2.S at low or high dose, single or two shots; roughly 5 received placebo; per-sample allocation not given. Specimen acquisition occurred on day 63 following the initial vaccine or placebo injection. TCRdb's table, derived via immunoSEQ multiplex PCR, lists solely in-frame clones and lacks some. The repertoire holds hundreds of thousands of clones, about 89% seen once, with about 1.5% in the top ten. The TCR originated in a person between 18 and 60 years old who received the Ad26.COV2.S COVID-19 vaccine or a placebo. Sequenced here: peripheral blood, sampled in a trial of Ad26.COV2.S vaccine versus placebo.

The CDR3 sequence is CASSKRLAGLTDTQYF. The CDR3 bases are TGTGCCAGCAGCAAACGTTTAGCGGGGCTCACAGATACGCAGTATTTT. V usage is TRBV13 and J usage is TRBJ2-3; the match to TRBD2 covers 8 bases. In germline, CDR1 is PRHDT, CDR2 FYEKMQ (reference sequence). This CDR3 is built from 16 residues. The junction had 9 bases not matched to a gene; V was cut back by 5 bases and J by 2 bases.